This TCR beta chain was sequenced in a study of cytomegalovirus exposure and HLA in healthy donors. This clone was counted a few times. It was with 60 Vbeta and 13 Jbeta primers that the PCR ran. Repertoires were generated with immunoSEQ multiplex PCR, while TCRdb's copy carries only in-frame clones and drops some. Among over 90,000 clones, approximately 74% were seen once, and the ten largest hold approximately 14%. These donors counted as nominally healthy when sampled, but unrecorded immune exposures were likely. The TCR was taken from a woman in her 70s in good health and CMV-seropositive. Sequenced material: PBMCs.

CDR3 region: CASSQLSGIRVYEQYF. The CDR3 nucleotides are TGTGCCAGCAGCCAACTTAGCGGGATAAGAGTCTACGAGCAGTACTTC. The V gene is TRBV7-9, the J gene TRBJ2-7, with TRBD2 identical over 8 bases. The junction had 12 bases not matched to a gene; V was cut back by 5 bases and J by 3 bases. The CDR3 runs to 16 residues. The germline CDR1 and CDR2 sequences are SEHNR and FQNEAQ (reference sequence). The variable domain in full, with the rest retrieved from reference TRBV7-9 and TRBJ2-7, is DTGVSQNPRHKITKRGQNVTFRCDPISEHNRLYWYRQTLGQGPEFLTYFQNEAQLEKSRLLSDRFSAERPKGSFSTLEIQRTEQGDSAMYLCASSQLSGIRVYEQYFGPGTRLTVT.